The sequence of this TCR beta chain was determined in a study of Ad26.COV2.S vaccination and SARS-CoV-2 variants. TCRdb's copy holds only in-frame clones and misses some; the assay was immunoSEQ multiplex PCR. The sample holds approximately 410,000 clones, approximately 90% seen once. Described treatment: some 20 received Ad26.COV2.S at low or high dose, single or two shots; five or six received placebo; per-sample allocation not given. Sampling was done on day 63 after the first vaccine or placebo injection. Germline V lookup: CDR1 LGHNA, CDR2 YSLEER. The CDR3 spans 16 residues. With V trimmed by 4 bases and J by 4 bases, 12 bases remained unmatched.

The rearrangement uses TRBV4-3 and TRBJ1-2; 7 bases are a match to TRBD1. The sequence came from a person aged 18-60 years who received the Ad26.COV2.S COVID-19 vaccine or a placebo. The sample consisted of peripheral blood, taken in a trial of Ad26.COV2.S vaccine versus placebo. CDR3 in amino acids: CASSRRGQGQPYGYTF. The DNA for the CDR3 is TGCGCCAGCAGCCGTAGGGGGCAGGGGCAACCCTATGGCTACACCTTC.